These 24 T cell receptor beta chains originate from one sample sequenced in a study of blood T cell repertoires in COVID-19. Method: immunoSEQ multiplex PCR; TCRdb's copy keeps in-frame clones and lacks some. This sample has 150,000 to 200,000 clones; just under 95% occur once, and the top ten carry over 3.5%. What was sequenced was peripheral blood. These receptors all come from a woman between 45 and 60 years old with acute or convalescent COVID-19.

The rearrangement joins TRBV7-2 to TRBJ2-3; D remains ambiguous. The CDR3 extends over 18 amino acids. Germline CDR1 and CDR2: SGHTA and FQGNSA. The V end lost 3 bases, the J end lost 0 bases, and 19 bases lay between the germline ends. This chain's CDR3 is CASSFPVRHTPSTDTQYF. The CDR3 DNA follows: TGTGCCAGCAGCTTCCCTGTGCGCCATACCCCTAGCACAGATACGCAGTATTTT.

The DNA of the CDR3 is TGTGCCAGCAGCCCCCACGGGGACACCATATATTTT. Translated, it gives CASSPHGDTIYF. This chain connects TRBV7-9 to TRBJ1-3, with D uncertain. CDR1 and CDR2 from the germline V gene are SEHNR and FQNEAQ (reference sequence). V was trimmed by 5 bases and J by 8 bases, leaving 10 bases between them. The CDR3 has 12 amino acids.

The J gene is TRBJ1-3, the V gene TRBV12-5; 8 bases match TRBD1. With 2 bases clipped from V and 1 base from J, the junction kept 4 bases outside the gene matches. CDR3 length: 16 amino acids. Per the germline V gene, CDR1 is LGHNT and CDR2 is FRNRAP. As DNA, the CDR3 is TGTGCTAGTGGTTTGTCAGGGGGCTTTTCTGGAAACACCATATATTTT. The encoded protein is CASGLSGGFSGNTIYF.

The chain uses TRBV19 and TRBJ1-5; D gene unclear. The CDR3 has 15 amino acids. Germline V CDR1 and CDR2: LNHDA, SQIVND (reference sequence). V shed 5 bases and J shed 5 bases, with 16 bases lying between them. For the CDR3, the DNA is TGTGCCAGTAGTCCCCTGGACTCGAACGATCAGCCCCAGCATTTT. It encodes CASSPLDSNDQPQHF.

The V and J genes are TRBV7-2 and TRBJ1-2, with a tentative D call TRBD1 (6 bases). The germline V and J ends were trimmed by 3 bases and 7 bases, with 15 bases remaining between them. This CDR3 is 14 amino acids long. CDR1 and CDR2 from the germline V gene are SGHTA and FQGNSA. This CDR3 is CASSFLPGAGGYTF. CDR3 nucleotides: TGTGCCAGCAGCTTTCTCCCAGGGGCAGGTGGCTACACCTTC.

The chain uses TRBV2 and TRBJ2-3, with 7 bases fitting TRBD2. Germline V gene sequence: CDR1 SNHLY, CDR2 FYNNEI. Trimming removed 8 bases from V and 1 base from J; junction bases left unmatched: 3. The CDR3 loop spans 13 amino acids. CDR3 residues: CASWAGGTDTQYF. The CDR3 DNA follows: TGTGCCAGCTGGGCGGGGGGCACAGATACGCAGTATTTT.

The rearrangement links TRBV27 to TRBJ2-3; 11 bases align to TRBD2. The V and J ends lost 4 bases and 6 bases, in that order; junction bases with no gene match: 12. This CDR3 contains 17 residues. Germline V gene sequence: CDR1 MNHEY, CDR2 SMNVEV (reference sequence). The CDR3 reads CASSSSETSGKGDTQYF. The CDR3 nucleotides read TGTGCCAGCAGTTCGTCCGAGACTAGCGGGAAGGGGGATACGCAGTATTTT.

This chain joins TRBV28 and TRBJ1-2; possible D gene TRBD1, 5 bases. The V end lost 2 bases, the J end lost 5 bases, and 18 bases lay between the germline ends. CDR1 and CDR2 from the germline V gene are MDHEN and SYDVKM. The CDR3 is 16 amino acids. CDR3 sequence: CASSLPPEGRGYGYTF. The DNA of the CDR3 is TGTGCCAGCAGTTTACCCCCGGAGGGTAGGGGATATGGCTACACCTTC.

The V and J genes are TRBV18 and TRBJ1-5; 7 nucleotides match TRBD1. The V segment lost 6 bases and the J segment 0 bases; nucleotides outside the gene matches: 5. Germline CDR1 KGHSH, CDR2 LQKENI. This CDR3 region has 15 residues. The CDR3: CASSLGQNSNQPQHF. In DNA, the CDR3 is TGTGCCAGCTCCCTGGGACAGAATAGCAATCAGCCCCAGCATTTT.

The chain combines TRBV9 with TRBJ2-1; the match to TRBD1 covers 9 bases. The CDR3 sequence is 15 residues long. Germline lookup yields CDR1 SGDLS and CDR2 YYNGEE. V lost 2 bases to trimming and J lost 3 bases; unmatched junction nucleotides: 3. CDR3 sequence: CASSVGQGIYNEQFF. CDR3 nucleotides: TGTGCCAGCAGCGTTGGACAGGGGATCTACAATGAGCAGTTCTTC.

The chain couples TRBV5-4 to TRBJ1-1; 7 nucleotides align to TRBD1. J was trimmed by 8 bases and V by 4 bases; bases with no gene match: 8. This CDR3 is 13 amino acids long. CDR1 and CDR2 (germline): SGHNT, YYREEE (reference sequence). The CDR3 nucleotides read TGTGCCAGCAGCGGATCCTGGGACAGAGAAGCTTTCTTT. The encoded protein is CASSGSWDREAFF.

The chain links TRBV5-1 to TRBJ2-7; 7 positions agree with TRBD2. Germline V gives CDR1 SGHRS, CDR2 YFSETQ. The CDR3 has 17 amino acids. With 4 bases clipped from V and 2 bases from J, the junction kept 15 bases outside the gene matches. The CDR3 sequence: CASSTYTPRDYPYEQYF. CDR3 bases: TGCGCCAGCAGCACCTATACCCCCAGGGACTACCCCTACGAGCAGTACTTC. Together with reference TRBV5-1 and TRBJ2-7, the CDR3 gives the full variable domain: KAGVTQTPRYLIKTRGQQVTLSCSPISGHRSVSWYQQTPGQGLQFLFEYFSETQRNKGNFPGRFSGRQFSNSRSEMNVSTLELGDSALYLCASSTYTPRDYPYEQYFGPGTRLTVT.

The CDR3 sequence: CASSTGWESPLHF. DNA for the CDR3: TGTGCCAGCAGTACAGGGTGGGAATCACCCCTCCACTTT. This chain joins TRBV6-5 and TRBJ1-6; possible D gene TRBD1, 6 bases. CDR3 length: 13 amino acids. Per the germline V gene, CDR1 is MNHEY and CDR2 is SVGAGI. Trimming left V 5 bases short and J 10 bases short, with 12 bases between.

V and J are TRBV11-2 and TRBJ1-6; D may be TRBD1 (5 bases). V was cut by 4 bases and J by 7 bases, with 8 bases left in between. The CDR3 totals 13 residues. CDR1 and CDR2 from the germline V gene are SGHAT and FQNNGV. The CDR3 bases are TGTGCCAGCAGCTCCGCAGGGAATTCACCCCTCCACTTT. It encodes CASSSAGNSPLHF.

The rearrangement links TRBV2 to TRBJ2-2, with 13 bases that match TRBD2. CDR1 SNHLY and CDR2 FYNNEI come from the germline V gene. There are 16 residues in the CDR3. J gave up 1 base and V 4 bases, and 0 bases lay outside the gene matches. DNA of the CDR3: TGTGCCAGCAGTGGACTAGCGGGGGGGAACACCGGGGAGCTGTTTTTT. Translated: CASSGLAGGNTGELFF. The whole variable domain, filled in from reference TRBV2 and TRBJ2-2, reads EPEVTQTPSHQVTQMGQEVILRCVPISNHLYFYWYRQILGQKVEFLVSFYNNEISEKSEIFDDQFSVERPDGSNFTLKIRSTKLEDSAMYFCASSGLAGGNTGELFFGEGSRLTVL.

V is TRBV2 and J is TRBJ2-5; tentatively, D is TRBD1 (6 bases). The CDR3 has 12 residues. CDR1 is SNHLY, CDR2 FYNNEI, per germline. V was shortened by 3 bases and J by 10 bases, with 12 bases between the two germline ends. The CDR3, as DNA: TGTGCCAGCAGTGACGACAGGCCGGACCAGTACTTC. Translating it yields CASSDDRPDQYF. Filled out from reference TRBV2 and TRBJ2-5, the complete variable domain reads EPEVTQTPSHQVTQMGQEVILRCVPISNHLYFYWYRQILGQKVEFLVSFYNNEISEKSEIFDDQFSVERPDGSNFTLKIRSTKLEDSAMYFCASSDDRPDQYFGPGTRLLVL.

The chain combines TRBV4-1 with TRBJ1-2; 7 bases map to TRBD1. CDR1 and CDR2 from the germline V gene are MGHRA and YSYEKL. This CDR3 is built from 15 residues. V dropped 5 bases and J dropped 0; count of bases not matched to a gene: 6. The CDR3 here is CASSFGQATNYGYTF. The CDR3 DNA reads TGCGCCAGCAGCTTCGGACAGGCGACTAACTATGGCTACACCTTC.

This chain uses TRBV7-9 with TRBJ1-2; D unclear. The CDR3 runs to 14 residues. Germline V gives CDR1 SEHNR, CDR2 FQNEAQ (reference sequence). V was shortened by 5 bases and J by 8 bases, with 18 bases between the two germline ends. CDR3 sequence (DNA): TGTGCCAGCAGCCCCCCCGGGAGCCCCCTGGGCTACACCTTC. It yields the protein CASSPPGSPLGYTF.

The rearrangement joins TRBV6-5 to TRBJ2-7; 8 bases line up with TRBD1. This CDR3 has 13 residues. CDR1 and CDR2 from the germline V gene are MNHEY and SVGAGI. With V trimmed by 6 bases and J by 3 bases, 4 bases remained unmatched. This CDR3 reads CASRGQGFYEQYF. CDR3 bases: TGTGCCAGCAGAGGACAGGGCTTCTACGAGCAGTACTTC.

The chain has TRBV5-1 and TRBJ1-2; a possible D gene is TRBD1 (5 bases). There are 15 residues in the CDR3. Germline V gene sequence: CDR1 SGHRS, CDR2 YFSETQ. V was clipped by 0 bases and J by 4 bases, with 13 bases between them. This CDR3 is CASSLVSTGGYGYTF. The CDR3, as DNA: TGCGCCAGCAGCTTGGTTTCCACCGGGGGCTATGGCTACACCTTC.

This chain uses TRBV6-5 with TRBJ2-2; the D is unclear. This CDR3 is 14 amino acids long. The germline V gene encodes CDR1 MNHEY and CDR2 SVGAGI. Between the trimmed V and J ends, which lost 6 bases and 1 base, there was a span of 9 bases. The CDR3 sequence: CASRGRLNTGELFF. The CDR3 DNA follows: TGTGCCAGCAGAGGCAGGCTGAACACCGGGGAGCTGTTTTTT.

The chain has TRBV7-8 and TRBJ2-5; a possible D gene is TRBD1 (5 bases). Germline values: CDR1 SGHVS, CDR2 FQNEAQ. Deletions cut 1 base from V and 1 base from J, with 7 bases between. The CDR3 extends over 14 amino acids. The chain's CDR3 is CASSLVDSQETQYF. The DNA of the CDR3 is TGTGCCAGCAGCTTAGTCGACAGCCAAGAGACCCAGTACTTC.

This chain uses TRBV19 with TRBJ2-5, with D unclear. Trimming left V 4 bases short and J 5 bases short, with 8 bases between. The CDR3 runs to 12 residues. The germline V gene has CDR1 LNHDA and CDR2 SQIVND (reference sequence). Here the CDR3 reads CASSSSSETQYF. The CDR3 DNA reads TGTGCCAGTAGTAGTAGTTCGGAGACCCAGTACTTC. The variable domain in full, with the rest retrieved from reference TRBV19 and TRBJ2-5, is DGGITQSPKYLFRKEGQNVTLSCEQNLNHDAMYWYRQDPGQGLRLIYYSQIVNDFQKGDIAEGYSVSREKKESFPLTVTSAQKNPTAFYLCASSSSSETQYFGPGTRLLVL.

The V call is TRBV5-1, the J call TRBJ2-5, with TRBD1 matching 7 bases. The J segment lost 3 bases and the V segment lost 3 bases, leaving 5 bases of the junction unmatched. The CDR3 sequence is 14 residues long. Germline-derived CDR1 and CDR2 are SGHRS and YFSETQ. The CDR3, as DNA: TGCGCCAGCAGCTCAAACAGGGGTGAAGAGACCCAGTACTTC. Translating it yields CASSSNRGEETQYF.